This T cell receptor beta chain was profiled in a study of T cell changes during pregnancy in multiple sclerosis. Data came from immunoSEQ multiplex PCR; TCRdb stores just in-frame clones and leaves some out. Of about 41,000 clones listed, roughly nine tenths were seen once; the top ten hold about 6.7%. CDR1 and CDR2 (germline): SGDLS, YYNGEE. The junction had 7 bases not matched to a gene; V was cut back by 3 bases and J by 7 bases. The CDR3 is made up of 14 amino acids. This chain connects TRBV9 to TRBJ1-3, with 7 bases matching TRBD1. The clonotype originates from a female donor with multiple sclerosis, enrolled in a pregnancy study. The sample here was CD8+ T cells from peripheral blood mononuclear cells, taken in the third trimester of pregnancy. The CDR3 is CASSEHRGGNTIYF. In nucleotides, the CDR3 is TGTGCCAGCAGCGAACACAGGGGAGGCAACACCATATATTTT.